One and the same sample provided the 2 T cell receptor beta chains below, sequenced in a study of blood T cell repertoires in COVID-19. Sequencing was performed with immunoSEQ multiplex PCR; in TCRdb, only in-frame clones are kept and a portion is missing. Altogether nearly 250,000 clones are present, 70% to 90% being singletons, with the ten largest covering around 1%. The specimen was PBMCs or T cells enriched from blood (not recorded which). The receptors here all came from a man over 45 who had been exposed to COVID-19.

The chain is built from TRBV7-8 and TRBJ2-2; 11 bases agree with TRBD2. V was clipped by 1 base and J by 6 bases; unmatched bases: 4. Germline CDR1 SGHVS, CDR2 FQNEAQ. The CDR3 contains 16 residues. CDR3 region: CASSLVSGRAAGELFF. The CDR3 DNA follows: TGTGCCAGCAGCTTAGTTAGCGGGAGGGCCGCCGGGGAGCTGTTTTTT. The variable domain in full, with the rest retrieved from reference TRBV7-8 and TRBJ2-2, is GAGVSQSPRYKVAKRGQDVALRCDPISGHVSLFWYQQALGQGPEFLTYFQNEAQLDKSGLPSDRFFAERPEGSVSTLKIQRTQQEDSAVYLCASSLVSGRAAGELFFGEGSRLTVL.

The chain's CDR3 is CASGRETGNTIYF. CDR3 DNA sequence: TGTGCCAGTGGGAGGGAAACTGGAAACACCATATATTTT. The chain has TRBV2 and TRBJ1-3, with no clear D. CDR1 is SNHLY, CDR2 FYNNEI, per germline. V was cut by 9 bases and J by 2 bases, with 11 bases left in between. The CDR3 runs to 13 residues.